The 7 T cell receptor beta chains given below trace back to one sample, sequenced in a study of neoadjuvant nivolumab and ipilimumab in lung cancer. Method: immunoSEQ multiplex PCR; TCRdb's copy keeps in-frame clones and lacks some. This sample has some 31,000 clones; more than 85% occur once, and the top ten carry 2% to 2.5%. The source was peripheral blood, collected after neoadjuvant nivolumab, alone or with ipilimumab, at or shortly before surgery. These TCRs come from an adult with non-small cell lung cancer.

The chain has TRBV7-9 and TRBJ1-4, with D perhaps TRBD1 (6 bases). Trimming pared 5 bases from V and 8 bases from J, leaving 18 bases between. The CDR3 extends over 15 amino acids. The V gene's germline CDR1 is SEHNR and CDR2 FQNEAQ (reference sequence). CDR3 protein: CASSPLRGLGEKLFF. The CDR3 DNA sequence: TGTGCCAGCAGCCCCCTCCGGGGGCTGGGGGAAAAACTGTTTTTT.

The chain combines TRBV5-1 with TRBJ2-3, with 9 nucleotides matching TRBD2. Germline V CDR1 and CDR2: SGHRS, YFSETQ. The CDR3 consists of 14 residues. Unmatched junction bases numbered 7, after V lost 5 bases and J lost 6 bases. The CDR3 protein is CASRLAGAGDTQYF. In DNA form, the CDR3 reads TGCGCCAGCAGGTTAGCGGGAGCAGGTGATACGCAGTATTTT.

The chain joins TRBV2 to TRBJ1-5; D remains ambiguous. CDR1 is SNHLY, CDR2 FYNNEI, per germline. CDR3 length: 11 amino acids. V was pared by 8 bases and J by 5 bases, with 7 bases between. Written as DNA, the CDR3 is TGTGCCAGCGGGAGGGATCAGCCCCAGCATTTT. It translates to CASGRDQPQHF.

The CDR3 here is CATSGTLSYEQYF. The CDR3 DNA reads as TGTGCCACGAGCGGGACGCTTTCCTACGAGCAGTACTTC. This chain uses TRBV15 with TRBJ2-7, with TRBD2 matching 7 bases. The CDR3 spans 13 residues. Germline V gene lookup returns CDR1 LNHNV and CDR2 YYDKDF (reference sequence). The J segment lost 1 base and the V segment lost 9 bases, leaving 6 bases of the junction unmatched.

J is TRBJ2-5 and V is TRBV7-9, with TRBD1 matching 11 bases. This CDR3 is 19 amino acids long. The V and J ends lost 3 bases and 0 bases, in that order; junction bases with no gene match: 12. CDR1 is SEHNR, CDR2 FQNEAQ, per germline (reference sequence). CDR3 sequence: CASSFRRGQGVMYQETQYF. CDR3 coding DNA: TGTGCCAGCAGCTTTAGGCGGGGACAGGGGGTAATGTACCAAGAGACCCAGTACTTC.

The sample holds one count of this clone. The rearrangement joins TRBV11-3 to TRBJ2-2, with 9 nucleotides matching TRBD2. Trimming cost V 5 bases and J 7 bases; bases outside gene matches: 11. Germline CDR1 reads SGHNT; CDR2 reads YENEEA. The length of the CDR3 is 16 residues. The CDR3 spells CASSLRVAGDNGELFF. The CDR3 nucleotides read TGTGCCAGCAGCCTACGAGTAGCGGGAGATAACGGGGAGCTGTTTTTT.

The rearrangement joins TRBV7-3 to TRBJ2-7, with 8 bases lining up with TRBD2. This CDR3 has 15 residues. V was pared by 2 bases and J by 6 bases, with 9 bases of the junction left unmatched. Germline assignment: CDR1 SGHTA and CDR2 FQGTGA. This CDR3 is CASSLCGDRGGEQYF. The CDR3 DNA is TGTGCCAGCAGCTTATGCGGGGACCGGGGGGGCGAGCAGTACTTC.